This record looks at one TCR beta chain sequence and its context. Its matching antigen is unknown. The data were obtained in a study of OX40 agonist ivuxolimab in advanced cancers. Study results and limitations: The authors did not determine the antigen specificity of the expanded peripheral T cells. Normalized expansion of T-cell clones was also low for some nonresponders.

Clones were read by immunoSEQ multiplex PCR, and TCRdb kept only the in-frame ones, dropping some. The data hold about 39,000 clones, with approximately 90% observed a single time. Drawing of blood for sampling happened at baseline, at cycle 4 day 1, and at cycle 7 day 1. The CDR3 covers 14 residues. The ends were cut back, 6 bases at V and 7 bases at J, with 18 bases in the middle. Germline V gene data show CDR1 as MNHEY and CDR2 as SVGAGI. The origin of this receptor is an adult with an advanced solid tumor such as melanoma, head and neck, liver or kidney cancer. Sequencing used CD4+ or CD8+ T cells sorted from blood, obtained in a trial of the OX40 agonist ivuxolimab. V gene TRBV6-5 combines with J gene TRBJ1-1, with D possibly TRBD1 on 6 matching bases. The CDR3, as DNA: TGTGCCAGCAGGCTTGGGGGGGGGCAAAATGAAGCTTTCTTT. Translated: CASRLGGGQNEAFF.